Sequencing of this TCR beta chain was carried out in a study of T cells expressing NK-cell markers. At the level of the study: The TCR beta repertoires were obtained from sorted CD3+CD56+NKG2C+, CD3+CD56+NKG2C- and CD3+CD56-NKG2C+ T cells.

In generating TCR beta cDNA, 5'RACE template switching with UMIs was used. Using the 5' RACE reads, TCRdb records one entry per CDR3 protein without DNA. The listing records roughly 180,000 distinct CDR3 sequences. The CDR3 has 15 amino acids. Germline CDR1 reads MNHEY; CDR2 reads SVGAGI. Sequences were obtained from blood T cells: a sorted CD56 or NKG2C T cell subset, CD4+ or CD8+ T cells, or bulk PBMC T cells (not recorded which). This receptor was identified in a woman between 18 and 69 years old in good health. The chain carries TRBV6-5 and TRBJ2-1; the TRBD2 assignment by TCRdb is unverifiable without DNA. This CDR3 is CASSYGGSGNSEQFF.